This T cell receptor beta chain originates from a study of sequential checkpoint blockade in melanoma. Study as a whole: DNA from some 84 pretreatment tumor samples underwent TCRβ immunosequencing.

This clone was counted many times. Treatment described: randomized to nivolumab then ipilimumab (arm A) or the reverse (arm B). Sequencing was performed with immunoSEQ multiplex PCR; in TCRdb, only in-frame clones are kept and a portion is missing. The data hold thousands of clones, with 23% observed a single time. The specimen comprised tumor tissue (inferred from file names), sampled from a patient given nivolumab and ipilimumab in sequence. This sequence originates from a human donor with melanoma.

The CDR3 coding sequence is TGTGCCAGCAGCTTATTGGTGGGGGACCAAGAGACCCAGTACTTC. Translating it yields CASSLLVGDQETQYF. This chain joins TRBV11-3 and TRBJ2-5; D possibly uses TRBD1 or TRBD2 (5 bases each). Trimming took off 2 bases at V and 0 bases at J, with 10 bases between the two ends. This CDR3 contains 15 residues. From germline, CDR1 is SGHNT and CDR2 YENEEA.